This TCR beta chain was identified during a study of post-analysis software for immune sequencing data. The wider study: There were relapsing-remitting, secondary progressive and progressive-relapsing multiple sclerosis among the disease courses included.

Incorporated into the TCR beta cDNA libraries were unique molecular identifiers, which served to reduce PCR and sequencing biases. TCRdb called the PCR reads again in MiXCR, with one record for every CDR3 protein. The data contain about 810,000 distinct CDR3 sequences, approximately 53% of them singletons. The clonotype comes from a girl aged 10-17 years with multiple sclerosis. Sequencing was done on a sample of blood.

Here the CDR3 DNA reads TGCAGTGCTAGGTTTATCGATGAGCAGTTCTTC. Its protein is CSARFIDEQFF. The chain combines TRBV20-1 with TRBJ2-1, with D unclear. V was trimmed by 3 bases and J by 8 bases, leaving 8 bases between them. The germline gives CDR1 DFQATT, CDR2 SNEGSKA (reference sequence). This CDR3 is built from 11 residues.